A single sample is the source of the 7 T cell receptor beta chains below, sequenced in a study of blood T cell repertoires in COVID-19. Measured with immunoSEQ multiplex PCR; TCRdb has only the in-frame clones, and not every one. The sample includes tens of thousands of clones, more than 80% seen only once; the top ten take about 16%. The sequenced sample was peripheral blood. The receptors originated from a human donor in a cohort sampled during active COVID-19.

CDR3 sequence (DNA): TGCAGTGGAGTCGAGTCGGTGGCTTTCTTT. Its translation is CSGVESVAFF. The chain combines TRBV20-1 with TRBJ1-1; no firm D call. Looked up from germline, CDR1 is DFQATT and CDR2 is SNEGSKA (reference sequence). Trimming removed 7 bases from V and 11 bases from J, with 14 bases in between. The CDR3 consists of 10 residues.

CDR3 coding DNA: TGTGCCTGGAGTAGCGGGACCTACAATGAGCAGTTCTTC. It codes for CAWSSGTYNEQFF. The genes are TRBV30 and TRBJ2-1, with TRBD2 matching over 7 bases. This CDR3 is 13 amino acids long. V lost 2 bases and J lost 2; bases outside the gene matches: 0. The germline V gene encodes CDR1 GTSNPN and CDR2 SVGIG (reference sequence).

DNA for the CDR3: TGTGCCACCCTAGACAGGGGGAACACTGAAGCTTTCTTT. Amino acids: CATLDRGNTEAFF. V is TRBV28 and J is TRBJ1-1; 8 nucleotides agree with TRBD1. The CDR3 sequence is 13 residues long. Germline V lookup: CDR1 MDHEN, CDR2 SYDVKM. With 10 bases clipped from V and 1 base from J, the junction kept 5 bases outside the gene matches.

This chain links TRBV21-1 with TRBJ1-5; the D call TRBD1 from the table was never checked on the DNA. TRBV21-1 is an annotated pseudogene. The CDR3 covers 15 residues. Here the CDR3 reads CASSTNRGRNQPQHF. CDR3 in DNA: TGTGCCAGCAGCACCAACAGGGGCCGAAATCAGCCCCAGCATTTT.

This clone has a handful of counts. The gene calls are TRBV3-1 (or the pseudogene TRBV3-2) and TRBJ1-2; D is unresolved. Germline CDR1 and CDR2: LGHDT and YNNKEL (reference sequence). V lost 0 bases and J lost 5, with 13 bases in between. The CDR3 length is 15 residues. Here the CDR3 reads CASSQDGGVTYGYTF. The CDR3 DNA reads TGTGCCAGCAGCCAAGATGGCGGGGTAACTTATGGCTACACCTTC.

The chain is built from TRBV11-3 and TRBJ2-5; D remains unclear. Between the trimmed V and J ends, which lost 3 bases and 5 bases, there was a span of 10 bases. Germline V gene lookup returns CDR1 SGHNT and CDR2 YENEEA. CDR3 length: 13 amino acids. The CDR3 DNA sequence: TGTGCCAGCAGCTTCCTGATGGGCGAGACCCAGTACTTC. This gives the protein CASSFLMGETQYF.

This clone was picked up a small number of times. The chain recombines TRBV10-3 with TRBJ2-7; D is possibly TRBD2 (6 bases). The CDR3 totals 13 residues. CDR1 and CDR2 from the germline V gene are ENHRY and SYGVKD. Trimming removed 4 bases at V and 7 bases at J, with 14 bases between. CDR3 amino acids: CAISGTDRGEQYF. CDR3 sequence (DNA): TGTGCCATCAGTGGCACTGACCGGGGGGAGCAGTACTTC.